Below, one T cell receptor (beta chain) is given with its context. This sample is part of a study of blood T cell repertoires in COVID-19. Clones were sequenced by immunoSEQ multiplex PCR, and TCRdb holds only the in-frame ones, with some missing. This table holds 130,000 to 150,000 clones, 80% found once. This sequence originates from a woman aged 45-65 years with acute or convalescent COVID-19. The sequenced material came from peripheral blood.

CDR3 residues: CASSIGIRLMNTEAFF. DNA for the CDR3: TGTGCCAGTAGTATAGGAATTCGACTGATGAACACTGAAGCTTTCTTT. The V gene is TRBV19, the J gene TRBJ1-1, with no clear D. Germline-derived CDR1 and CDR2 are LNHDA and SQIVND (reference sequence). The CDR3 extends over 16 amino acids. Trimming pared 1 base from V and 0 bases from J, leaving 12 bases between. The full variable domain, rest sourced from reference TRBV19 and TRBJ1-1, is DGGITQSPKYLFRKEGQNVTLSCEQNLNHDAMYWYRQDPGQGLRLIYYSQIVNDFQKGDIAEGYSVSREKKESFPLTVTSAQKNPTAFYLCASSIGIRLMNTEAFFGQGTRLTVV.